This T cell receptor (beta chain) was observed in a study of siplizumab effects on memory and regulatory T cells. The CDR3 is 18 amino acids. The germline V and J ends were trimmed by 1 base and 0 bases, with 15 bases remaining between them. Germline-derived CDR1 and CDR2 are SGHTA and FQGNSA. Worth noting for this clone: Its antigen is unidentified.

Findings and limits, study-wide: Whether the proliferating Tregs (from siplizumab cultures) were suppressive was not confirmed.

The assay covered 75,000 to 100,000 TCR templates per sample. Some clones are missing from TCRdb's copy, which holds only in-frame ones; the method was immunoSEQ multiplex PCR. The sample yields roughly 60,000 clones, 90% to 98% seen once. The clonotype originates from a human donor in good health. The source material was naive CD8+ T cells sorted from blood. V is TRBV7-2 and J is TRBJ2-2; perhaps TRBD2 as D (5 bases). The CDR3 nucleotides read TGTGCCAGCAGCTTAGGGAGGAGCCCTCAATCGAACACCGGGGAGCTGTTTTTT. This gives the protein CASSLGRSPQSNTGELFF.